The present TCR beta chain was sequenced within a study of T cells in localized non-small cell lung cancer. The study's findings and limits: Researchers found a median 57 of the top 100 tumor clones in adjacent lung.

The CDR3 has 13 amino acids. In germline, CDR1 is GTSNPN, CDR2 SVGIG (reference sequence). V was pared by 0 bases and J by 5 bases, with 9 bases between. The data were produced by immunoSEQ multiplex PCR, yet TCRdb's version contains in-frame clones alone and is incomplete. The sample holds 55,000 to 65,000 clones; around nine tenths are singletons and the top ten take roughly a fifth. A word on this clone: Its antigen remains unknown.

Here the sequenced sample was peripheral blood, taken before any cancer treatment. The sequence was obtained from a man aged 40 to 69 with stage I squamous cell lung carcinoma. The chain joins TRBV30 to TRBJ2-3; perhaps D is TRBD1 or TRBD2 (6 bases each). The CDR3 sequence is CAWSVRGRDTQYF. CDR3 DNA sequence: TGTGCCTGGAGTGTACGGGGGCGAGATACGCAGTATTTT.